This TCR beta chain was sequenced in a study of beta chain features in type 1 diabetes (dated by TCRdb to 2016 to 2019). Concerning the study at large: Mean age, gender distribution, total cell number and subset yield did not differ between patients and healthy donors. The study compared the TCRB repertoires of sorted circulating CD4+ T cell subsets in recently diagnosed type 1 diabetes patients with those in matched healthy donors. Whereas all 28 donors provided naive and central memory subsets, regulatory and stem cell-like memory subsets were isolated from just 8 patients and about 8 healthy donors. Across all samples, fewer than 110,000,000 sorted cells were examined, and cell number per subset correlated strongly with RNA yield.

The High Capacity cDNA Reverse Transcription Kit was used to reverse transcribe all of the isolated RNA, meaning that expressed TCRB transcripts were what got sequenced. Naive, central memory and regulatory T cell samples underwent deep immunoSEQ sequencing, averaging about 3.57 million total reads per sample. Sorted cells were lysed in RLT buffer, and RNA was extracted using DNase-treated RNeasy Micro or Mini kits according to cell number. Each cell subset was processed on its own to prevent cross-contamination, while patient and healthy donor samples were processed together. The immunoSEQ multiplex PCR was used to amplify TCRB sequences from cDNA, generating 87-bp fragments that spanned the CDR3 region. Sequencing of the amplicons was done on the Illumina HiSeq platform. As for how the authors treated the data: Synthetic template baselines were used to correct PCR bias computationally, reads within Hamming distance 2 were collapsed together, and singletons that could not be merged were discarded. Reads were aligned against IMGT to assign V, D and J genes, CDR3 length and insertions or deletions at six rearrangement sites. Within each subset, clonotype counts were normalized to sorted cell number, and only after that were true diversity and Gini coefficients computed with the tcR R package. Repertoire sharing was quantified using the overlap coefficient calculated on TCRB nucleotide sequences. Out-of-frame TCRB sequences from naive cells were analyzed as a proxy for the pre-selection repertoire. What TCRdb holds here is the immuneACCESS table cut down to in-frame rearrangements. Part of the clones is not present; checked against another copy, under half of the missing clones reflect an unresolved V gene, and the others are unexplained. V, J and clone size reflect that table, while D and trimming were determined from the DNA. This sample comprises 400,000 or so clones, roughly 13% of them detected only once. Around 0.0099% of the sample comes from the top ten.

Via the germline V gene, CDR1 is SGHVS and CDR2 FQNEAQ. The CDR3 runs 14 residues from the cysteine to the phenylalanine. The entry retains the CDR3 DNA only, 42 bases that are in frame from base 1. A distance of 10 bases separates the germline ends of V and J, which lose 4 bases and 3 bases respectively. What the authors observed across the whole study: Fewer insertions and more nucleotide deletions at VDJ recombination sites were observed in patients with type 1 diabetes, implying thymic rearrangement abnormalities. Naive, central memory and regulatory TCRB repertoires appeared more similar among patients than among healthy donors. Type 1 diabetes patients showed a moderate but significant shortening of TCRB CDR3 length in all four CD4+ subsets. Because the HLA sub-analyses included only small numbers of individuals, any influence of HLA type on TCRB rearrangement was left unresolved. PCR might favor shorter templates, but patient and control samples were amplified and corrected together, so any skew would affect both groups equally. Because cDNA was sequenced instead of genomic DNA, activated cells with high expression could be over-represented, although the groups did not differ in activation or CD3 levels.

This clone was seen a few times. The antigen it recognizes is unknown. Base qualities are not recorded, but no much larger clone differs from it by a single base. Each donor gave one peripheral blood draw, averaging approximately 0.12 L, which was collected into heparinised tubes. A BD FACSAria II and a panel including CD45RO, CCR7, CD25, CD127, CD95 and CD27 were used to sort naive, central memory, regulatory and stem cell-like memory CD4+ T cells. Purity was above 95% for every sorted population. PBMCs were separated immediately by Lymphoprep density gradient centrifugation and were stained directly, without being cultured. So that batch effects would be minimized, each experiment stained and sorted samples in pairs, pairing one healthy donor with one patient.

The receptor comes from a woman under 30 with type 1 diabetes. The chain couples TRBV7-8 to TRBJ2-1; TRBD2 might be the D gene, on 6 matching bases. The sequencing input was naive CD4+ T cells from blood. The cell subset or site tag for this specimen amounts to: true naive CD4+ T cells. The nucleotides are TGTGCCAGCAGCTCTCGGGACTTCTACAATGAGCAGTTCTTC. The encoded protein is CASSSRDFYNEQFF.